A selection of T cell receptor beta chains follows, all from one sample in a study of human T cells and chemical hapten exposure. MiXCR was run by TCRdb on the RACE reads, yielding one entry per CDR3 protein. The data contain some 79,000 distinct CDR3 sequences, 10% of them singletons. The specimen comprised whole blood, sampled in connection with sensitization to the hapten diphenylcyclopropenone (DPC). These receptor sequences come from a woman aged 45-65 years with alopecia areata. Some clones in this sample may be carry-over from other donors' samples. The CDR3 runs from the conserved cysteine through the conserved F or W. D genes are given only for firm matches. Size values are once, few and many counts, or a class for expanded clones, and some rows have none.

CDR3aa: CASSLELATTYEQYF
CDR3nt: TGTGCCAGCAGCTTAGAGCTAGCGACAACCTACGAGCAGTACTTC
v_gene: TRBV7-2
d_gene: NA
j_gene: TRBJ2-7
abundance: NA

CDR3aa: CASRLAGGAGNQPQHF
CDR3nt: TGTGCAAGTCGCTTAGCGGGGGGCGCGGGCAATCAGCCCCAGCATTTT
v_gene: TRBV12-2
d_gene: NA
j_gene: TRBJ1-5
abundance: many

CDR3aa: CASSQEILAGDYNEQFF
CDR3nt: TGTGCCAGCAGCCAAGAAATACTAGCGGGAGACTACAATGAGCAGTTCTTC
v_gene: TRBV3-2
d_gene: NA
j_gene: TRBJ2-1
abundance: NA

CDR3aa: CSAGSGQGFNEQFF
CDR3nt: TGCAGTGCCGGATCCGGACAGGGCTTCAATGAGCAGTTCTTC
v_gene: TRBV20-1
d_gene: TRBD1
j_gene: TRBJ2-1
abundance: many

CDR3aa: CSARAGVGFF
CDR3nt: TGCAGTGCTCGAGCGGGAGTAGGGTTCTTC
v_gene: TRBV20-1
d_gene: TRBD2
j_gene: TRBJ2-1
abundance: many

CDR3aa: CASSLWGGRSTGELFF
CDR3nt: TGTGCCAGCAGCTTATGGGGTGGCAGGTCCACCGGGGAGCTGTTTTTT
v_gene: TRBV7-9
d_gene: NA
j_gene: TRBJ2-2
abundance: many

CDR3aa: CSVAASTNEKLFF
CDR3nt: TGCAGCGTTGCGGCTTCAACTAATGAAAAACTGTTTTTT
v_gene: TRBV29-1
d_gene: NA
j_gene: TRBJ1-4
abundance: few

CDR3aa: CASSLAGGPYEQYF
CDR3nt: TGTGCCAGCAGTTTAGCGGGAGGGCCGTACGAGCAGTACTTC
v_gene: TRBV27
d_gene: TRBD2
j_gene: TRBJ2-7
abundance: many

CDR3aa: CASGVRYEQYF
CDR3nt: TGTGCCAGCGGCGTCCGCTACGAGCAGTACTTC
v_gene: TRBV7-6
d_gene: NA
j_gene: TRBJ2-7
abundance: few

CDR3aa: CASSLGLAWDEQFF
CDR3nt: TGTGCCAGCAGTTTAGGGCTAGCGTGGGATGAGCAGTTCTTC
v_gene: TRBV12-3/TRBV12-4
d_gene: NA
j_gene: TRBJ2-1
abundance: many

CDR3aa: CASRTLGTGELFF
CDR3nt: TGTGCCAGTAGGACGTTGGGCACCGGGGAGCTGTTTTTT
v_gene: TRBV19
d_gene: NA
j_gene: TRBJ2-2
abundance: few

CDR3aa: CASSSSMGTQYF
CDR3nt: TGTGCCAGCAGCTCTTCTATGGGTACGCAGTATTTT
v_gene: TRBV13
d_gene: NA
j_gene: TRBJ2-3
abundance: NA

CDR3aa: CAIPSLEARNEQFF
CDR3nt: TGTGCCATCCCCTCTCTTGAGGCTCGCAATGAGCAGTTCTTC
v_gene: TRBV2
d_gene: NA
j_gene: TRBJ2-1
abundance: NA

CDR3aa: CASSPNQGGEAFF
CDR3nt: TGTGCCAGCTCACCCAATCAGGGCGGGGAAGCTTTCTTT
v_gene: TRBV18
d_gene: NA
j_gene: TRBJ1-1
abundance: NA

CDR3aa: CASSFVGLAGATGETQYF
CDR3nt: TGTGCCAGCAGCTTTGTAGGACTAGCGGGAGCCACGGGGGAGACCCAGTACTTC
v_gene: TRBV7-2
d_gene: TRBD2
j_gene: TRBJ2-5
abundance: many

CDR3aa: CASSQGQGNTEAFF
CDR3nt: TGTGCCAGCTCACAGGGACAGGGGAACACTGAAGCTTTCTTT
v_gene: TRBV18
d_gene: TRBD1
j_gene: TRBJ1-1
abundance: NA

CDR3aa: CASSPETGSYNEQFF
CDR3nt: TGTGCCAGCTCACCCGAGACAGGGTCTTACAATGAGCAGTTCTTC
v_gene: TRBV18
d_gene: TRBD1
j_gene: TRBJ2-1
abundance: few

CDR3aa: CAWSSQARLFF
CDR3nt: TGTGCCTGGAGTTCGCAAGCGAGACTGTTTTTT
v_gene: TRBV30
d_gene: NA
j_gene: TRBJ1-4
abundance: many

CDR3aa: CATSERTGGSGEKLFF
CDR3nt: TGTGCCACCAGCGAAAGGACAGGGGGCTCAGGCGAAAAACTGTTTTTT
v_gene: TRBV15
d_gene: TRBD1
j_gene: TRBJ1-4
abundance: few

CDR3aa: CSVAPGLSLSGANVLTF
CDR3nt: TGCAGCGTTGCCCCCGGACTTTCCCTCTCTGGGGCCAACGTCCTGACTTTC
v_gene: TRBV29-1
d_gene: NA
j_gene: TRBJ2-6
abundance: few

CDR3aa: CASSIGSEQYF
CDR3nt: TGTGCCAGTAGTATAGGATCCGAGCAGTACTTC
v_gene: TRBV19
d_gene: NA
j_gene: TRBJ2-7
abundance: NA

CDR3aa: CASSTNRVTNEKLFF
CDR3nt: TGTGCCAGTAGTACAAACAGGGTAACTAATGAAAAACTGTTTTTT
v_gene: TRBV19
d_gene: NA
j_gene: TRBJ1-4
abundance: NA

CDR3aa: CASSLQGNNEQFF
CDR3nt: TGTGCCAGCAGCTTACAAGGCAACAATGAGCAGTTCTTC
v_gene: TRBV7-9
d_gene: NA
j_gene: TRBJ2-1
abundance: NA

CDR3aa: CSADGAGDDYGYTF
CDR3nt: TGCAGTGCGGACGGAGCGGGGGACGACTATGGCTACACCTTC
v_gene: TRBV20-1
d_gene: NA
j_gene: TRBJ1-2
abundance: few

CDR3aa: CASSTSSNSPLHF
CDR3nt: TGTGCCAGCAGCACATCATCTAATTCACCCCTCCACTTT
v_gene: TRBV7-9
d_gene: NA
j_gene: TRBJ1-6
abundance: many

CDR3aa: CASTVGLPYEQYF
CDR3nt: TGTGCCAGCACGGTGGGACTACCCTACGAGCAGTACTTC
v_gene: TRBV28
d_gene: TRBD2
j_gene: TRBJ2-7
abundance: NA

CDR3aa: CATSSRGTLPTDTQYF
CDR3nt: TGTGCCACCAGCAGCAGGGGGACCCTCCCCACAGATACGCAGTATTTT
v_gene: TRBV15
d_gene: TRBD1
j_gene: TRBJ2-3
abundance: many

CDR3aa: CASSWYLVQPQHF
CDR3nt: TGTGCCAGCAGTTGGTATTTGGTTCAGCCCCAGCATTTT
v_gene: TRBV12-3/TRBV12-4
d_gene: NA
j_gene: TRBJ1-5
abundance: NA

CDR3aa: CASSQDPPIGGPPTDTQYF
CDR3nt: TGCGCCAGCAGCCAAGACCCCCCGATAGGGGGTCCCCCCACAGATACGCAGTATTTT
v_gene: TRBV4-3
d_gene: NA
j_gene: TRBJ2-3
abundance: many

CDR3aa: CASSGLAGPHNEQFF
CDR3nt: TGTGCCAGCAGTGGACTAGCGGGACCCCACAATGAGCAGTTCTTC
v_gene: TRBV11-2
d_gene: TRBD2
j_gene: TRBJ2-1
abundance: NA

CDR3aa: CASSSLAGGGNEQFF
CDR3nt: TGTGCCAGCAGCTCGCTAGCGGGAGGCGGAAATGAGCAGTTCTTC
v_gene: TRBV11-2
d_gene: TRBD2
j_gene: TRBJ2-1
abundance: NA

CDR3aa: CASSPRTASEKLFF
CDR3nt: TGTGCCAGCAGCCCGAGGACAGCCAGTGAAAAACTGTTTTTT
v_gene: TRBV7-6
d_gene: NA
j_gene: TRBJ1-4
abundance: NA

CDR3aa: CASSHPSGGRATGELFF
CDR3nt: TGTGCCAGCAGCCACCCCTCTGGAGGGAGGGCCACTGGGGAGCTGTTTTTT
v_gene: TRBV4-2
d_gene: TRBD2
j_gene: TRBJ2-2
abundance: many

CDR3aa: CASSEFPVNTGELFF
CDR3nt: TGCGCCAGCAGTGAATTCCCCGTGAACACCGGGGAGCTGTTTTTT
v_gene: TRBV10-2
d_gene: NA
j_gene: TRBJ2-2
abundance: few

CDR3aa: CASNEGTAVYGYTF
CDR3nt: TGTGCCAGCAACGAAGGGACAGCCGTCTATGGCTACACCTTC
v_gene: TRBV2
d_gene: TRBD1
j_gene: TRBJ1-2
abundance: NA

CDR3aa: CASGSRPDTQYF
CDR3nt: TGTGCCAGCGGGAGTAGACCAGATACGCAGTATTTT
v_gene: TRBV12-3/TRBV12-4
d_gene: NA
j_gene: TRBJ2-3
abundance: many

CDR3aa: CASSVGPGRETQYF
CDR3nt: TGTGCCAGCAGCGTAGGACCCGGGAGAGAGACCCAGTACTTC
v_gene: TRBV9
d_gene: NA
j_gene: TRBJ2-5
abundance: many

CDR3aa: CASSYDPSGTNTGELFF
CDR3nt: TGTGCCAGCAGTTACGATCCTAGCGGGACGAACACCGGGGAGCTGTTTTTT
v_gene: TRBV6-2/TRBV6-3
d_gene: TRBD2
j_gene: TRBJ2-2
abundance: many

CDR3aa: CASSLAGLRAEAFF
CDR3nt: TGTGCCAGCAGCTTAGCGGGATTGCGGGCTGAAGCTTTCTTT
v_gene: TRBV7-8
d_gene: NA
j_gene: TRBJ1-1
abundance: few

CDR3aa: CASSQGFSASGRAYEQYF
CDR3nt: TGTGCCAGCAGCCAAGGGTTCTCCGCTAGCGGGAGGGCCTACGAGCAGTACTTC
v_gene: TRBV3-1
d_gene: TRBD2
j_gene: TRBJ2-7
abundance: NA

CDR3aa: CSVERILNTEAFF
CDR3nt: TGCAGCGTTGAAAGGATTTTGAACACTGAAGCTTTCTTT
v_gene: TRBV29-1
d_gene: NA
j_gene: TRBJ1-1
abundance: NA

CDR3aa: CASSFRLAGADTQYF
CDR3nt: TGTGCCAGCAGCTTCCGACTAGCGGGAGCAGATACGCAGTATTTT
v_gene: TRBV7-2
d_gene: TRBD2
j_gene: TRBJ2-3
abundance: few

CDR3aa: CATSPGLERVQFF
CDR3nt: TGTGCCACCAGCCCGGGACTAGAGAGGGTCCAGTTCTTC
v_gene: TRBV2
d_gene: TRBD2
j_gene: TRBJ2-1
abundance: many

CDR3aa: CSVPVSGANVLTF
CDR3nt: TGCAGCGTTCCAGTATCTGGGGCCAACGTCCTGACTTTC
v_gene: TRBV29-1
d_gene: NA
j_gene: TRBJ2-6
abundance: NA

CDR3aa: CAISGGTGWSDTQYF
CDR3nt: TGTGCCATCAGCGGGGGCACAGGGTGGTCAGATACGCAGTATTTT
v_gene: TRBV10-3
d_gene: NA
j_gene: TRBJ2-3
abundance: NA

CDR3aa: CSELFGVDRGYTF
CDR3nt: TGCAGTGAACTATTTGGAGTCGACAGGGGCTACACCTTC
v_gene: TRBV20-1
d_gene: NA
j_gene: TRBJ1-2
abundance: NA

CDR3aa: CASKRVNTEAFF
CDR3nt: TGTGCCAGCAAACGGGTGAACACTGAAGCTTTCTTT
v_gene: TRBV6-2/TRBV6-3
d_gene: NA
j_gene: TRBJ1-1
abundance: many

CDR3aa: CASRQAQGASNQPQHF
CDR3nt: TGTGCCAGCAGACAAGCGCAGGGGGCGAGCAATCAGCCCCAGCATTTT
v_gene: TRBV6-5
d_gene: TRBD1
j_gene: TRBJ1-5
abundance: few

CDR3aa: CASSLGTSLTGELFF
CDR3nt: TGTGCCAGCAGCTTAGGGACTAGCCTAACCGGGGAGCTGTTTTTT
v_gene: TRBV11-2
d_gene: TRBD2
j_gene: TRBJ2-2
abundance: many

CDR3aa: CASNPVKSSYNEQFF
CDR3nt: TGTGCCAGCAACCCAGTCAAGAGCTCCTACAATGAGCAGTTCTTC
v_gene: TRBV7-2
d_gene: NA
j_gene: TRBJ2-1
abundance: NA

CDR3aa: CSVGGRQDYGYTF
CDR3nt: TGCAGCGTGGGGGGACGACAGGACTATGGCTACACCTTC
v_gene: TRBV29-1
d_gene: NA
j_gene: TRBJ1-2
abundance: many

CDR3aa: CASSKTNSNQPQHF
CDR3nt: TGTGCCAGCAGTAAGACCAATAGCAATCAGCCCCAGCATTTT
v_gene: TRBV12-3/TRBV12-4
d_gene: NA
j_gene: TRBJ1-5
abundance: many

CDR3aa: CSVETGGYNEQFF
CDR3nt: TGCAGCGTTGAAACTGGGGGATACAATGAGCAGTTCTTC
v_gene: TRBV29-1
d_gene: NA
j_gene: TRBJ2-1
abundance: NA

CDR3aa: CASSSEGSEAFF
CDR3nt: TGTGCCAGCAGCTCAGAGGGCTCTGAAGCTTTCTTT
v_gene: TRBV3-1
d_gene: NA
j_gene: TRBJ1-1
abundance: many

CDR3aa: CASSLDASNTGELFF
CDR3nt: TGCGCCAGCAGCTTGGATGCCTCGAACACCGGGGAGCTGTTTTTT
v_gene: TRBV5-1
d_gene: NA
j_gene: TRBJ2-2
abundance: NA

CDR3aa: CASSVGLAGVDTQYF
CDR3nt: TGTGCCAGCAGCGTAGGACTAGCGGGAGTAGATACGCAGTATTTT
v_gene: TRBV9
d_gene: TRBD2
j_gene: TRBJ2-3
abundance: NA

CDR3aa: CASRREWSTDTQYF
CDR3nt: TGTGCCAGCAGACGGGAGTGGAGCACAGATACGCAGTATTTT
v_gene: TRBV27
d_gene: NA
j_gene: TRBJ2-3
abundance: few